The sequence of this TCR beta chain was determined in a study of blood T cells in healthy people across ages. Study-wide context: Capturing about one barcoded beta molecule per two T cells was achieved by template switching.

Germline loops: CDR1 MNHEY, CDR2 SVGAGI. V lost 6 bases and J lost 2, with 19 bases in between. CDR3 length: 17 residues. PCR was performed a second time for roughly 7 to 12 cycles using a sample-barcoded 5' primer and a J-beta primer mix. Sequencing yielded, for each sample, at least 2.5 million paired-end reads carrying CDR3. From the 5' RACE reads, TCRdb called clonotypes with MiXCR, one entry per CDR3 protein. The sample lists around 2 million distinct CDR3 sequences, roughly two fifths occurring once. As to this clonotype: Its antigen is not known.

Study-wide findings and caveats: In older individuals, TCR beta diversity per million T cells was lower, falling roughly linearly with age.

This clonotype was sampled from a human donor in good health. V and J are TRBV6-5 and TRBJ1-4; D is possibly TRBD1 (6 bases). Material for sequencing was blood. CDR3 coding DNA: TGTGCCAGCAGCTTAACAGGGACCGTGAGGACTAATGAAAAACTGTTTTTT. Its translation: CASSLTGTVRTNEKLFF.